The 32 T cell receptor beta chains listed next were all sequenced from one sample in a study of cytomegalovirus exposure and HLA in healthy donors (dated by TCRdb to the late 2010s). The library was made by the immunoSEQ multiplex PCR assay. Imported from immuneACCESS, the table was reduced by TCRdb to in-frame sequences with V and J called. These copies leave out some clones; in studies compared against another copy, an unresolved V gene accounts for under half, and the cause of the remainder is not known. Counted in this sample were 150,000 to 200,000 clones; approximately 89% of them appeared once. Around 4.4% of the sample goes to the ten largest clones. Material: PBMCs. Every receptor here comes from a young man in good health and CMV-seropositive.

The V call is TRBV6-5, the J call TRBJ2-3, with a tentative D call TRBD2 (6 bases). Germline loops: CDR1 MNHEY, CDR2 SVGAGI. The CDR3 covers 13 residues. V shed 8 bases and J shed 0 bases, with 9 bases lying between them. CDR3 sequence (DNA): TGTGCCAGCCGCCTAGCGAGCACAGATACGCAGTATTTT. Translation gives CASRLASTDTQYF.

J is TRBJ2-3 and V is TRBV19, with 7 bases matching TRBD1. CDR1 LNHDA and CDR2 SQIVND come from the germline V gene (reference sequence). J was trimmed by 7 bases and V by 4 bases; bases with no gene match: 11. The CDR3 is made up of 15 amino acids. For the CDR3, the DNA is TGTGCCAGTAGTAAGTCTGGCAAGACAGGGTATACGCAGTATTTT. It encodes CASSKSGKTGYTQYF. Variable domain in full (rest from reference TRBV19 and TRBJ2-3): DGGITQSPKYLFRKEGQNVTLSCEQNLNHDAMYWYRQDPGQGLRLIYYSQIVNDFQKGDIAEGYSVSREKKESFPLTVTSAQKNPTAFYLCASSKSGKTGYTQYFGPGTRLTVL.

The chain carries TRBV7-2 and TRBJ2-7; 7 bases are a match to TRBD2. V shed 5 bases and J 6 bases; nucleotides not matched to a gene: 16. CDR1 and CDR2 (germline): SGHTA, FQGNSA. This CDR3 contains 16 residues. In DNA form, the CDR3 reads TGTGCCAGCAGCCCGGGGGGTGGGGGTGCGGGGCGCGAGCAGTACTTC. Protein sequence: CASSPGGGGAGREQYF.

The CDR3 DNA reads as TGCAGCGTCGTGACCGAGACTAGCGGCACAGATACGCAGTATTTT. Translation gives CSVVTETSGTDTQYF. The rearrangement uses TRBV29-1 and TRBJ2-3; 8 positions agree with TRBD2. Germline V gives CDR1 SQVTM, CDR2 ANQGSEA. V dropped 6 bases and J dropped 1; count of bases not matched to a gene: 9. The CDR3 totals 15 residues.

CDR3 coding DNA: TGTGCCAGCAGTGCCCGACAGAACTCTGGAAACACCATATATTTT. Its protein product is CASSARQNSGNTIYF. The chain carries TRBV6-5 and TRBJ1-3; a weak D match, TRBD1 (5 bases). The CDR3 extends over 15 amino acids. Per the germline V gene, CDR1 is MNHEY and CDR2 is SVGAGI. Deletions cut 5 bases from V and 0 bases from J, with 11 bases between.

The chain is built from TRBV6-1 and TRBJ1-5; D gene uncertain. The germline CDR1 and CDR2 sequences are MNHNS and SASEGT. The germline V and J ends were trimmed by 7 bases and 3 bases, with 16 bases remaining between them. The length of the CDR3 is 15 residues. The CDR3 DNA sequence: TGTGCCAGCACGCAGAACCATGGAGACAATCAGCCCCAGCATTTT. Its translation is CASTQNHGDNQPQHF.

The V and J genes are TRBV27 and TRBJ2-1; a possible D gene is TRBD1 (6 bases). Germline V gene lookup returns CDR1 MNHEY and CDR2 SMNVEV (reference sequence). Trimming took 5 bases from V and 2 from J, leaving 13 bases between them. The CDR3 contains 15 residues. This CDR3 is CASSRIGGAYNEQFF. The CDR3 coding sequence is TGTGCCAGCAGTAGAATAGGGGGAGCCTACAATGAGCAGTTCTTC.

The rearrangement uses TRBV5-4 and TRBJ1-1; no clear D. The CDR3 is 14 residues long. Trimming took off 5 bases at V and 4 bases at J, with 15 bases between the two ends. Germline V gene lookup returns CDR1 SGHNT and CDR2 YYREEE (reference sequence). The DNA of the CDR3 is TGTGCCAGCAGTATCTTCGGGGTTGGCACTGAAGCTTTCTTT. It yields the protein CASSIFGVGTEAFF.

J is TRBJ2-5 and V is TRBV5-6; 7 bases are shared with TRBD2. Trimming cost V 7 bases and J 2 bases; bases outside gene matches: 5. The CDR3 spans 13 residues. Germline V gene sequence: CDR1 SGHDT, CDR2 YYEEEE. This CDR3 reads CASYPGGQETQYF. The CDR3, as DNA: TGTGCCAGCTATCCGGGGGGTCAAGAGACCCAGTACTTC.

This rearrangement joins TRBV9 to TRBJ2-1; no clear D. The CDR3 covers 12 residues. Germline lookup yields CDR1 SGDLS and CDR2 YYNGEE. The germline V and J ends were trimmed by 3 bases and 6 bases, with 7 bases remaining between them. CDR3 in amino acids: CASSANFNEQFF. CDR3 DNA sequence: TGTGCCAGCAGCGCAAATTTCAATGAGCAGTTCTTC.

The chain joins TRBV4-2 to TRBJ1-2, with TRBD1 matching over 7 bases. Germline lookup yields CDR1 LGHNA and CDR2 YNFKEQ. CDR3 length: 15 residues. V gave up 5 bases and J gave up 2 bases; unmatched junction bases: 8. The DNA for the CDR3 is TGTGCCAGCAGCGTTCGACAGGGTTCGAACTATGGCTACACCTTC. It yields the protein CASSVRQGSNYGYTF.

The chain is built from TRBV7-3 and TRBJ2-2; the match to TRBD2 covers 7 bases. J was trimmed by 5 bases and V by 6 bases; bases with no gene match: 15. CDR3 length: 17 residues. Germline values: CDR1 SGHTA, CDR2 FQGTGA. The CDR3, as DNA: TGTGCCAGCAGTTCCAATCCCCTGGGAGGGCATACCGGGGAGCTGTTTTTT. This encodes CASSSNPLGGHTGELFF.

This clone occurred a few times. The genes are TRBV2 and TRBJ1-1; 8 nucleotides agree with TRBD1. Unmatched junction bases numbered 7, after V lost 6 bases and J lost 4 bases. The CDR3 length is 14 residues. Germline CDR1 is SNHLY and CDR2 is FYNNEI. CDR3 nucleotide sequence: TGTGCCAGCAGAATCGACAGGGGTTCCACTGAAGCTTTCTTT. Protein: CASRIDRGSTEAFF.

The chain couples TRBV27 to TRBJ2-1; a weak D match, TRBD2 (6 bases). Trimming removed 4 bases at V and 6 bases at J, with 7 bases between. This CDR3 has 12 residues. Germline values: CDR1 MNHEY, CDR2 SMNVEV (reference sequence). CDR3 DNA: TGTGCCAGCAGTTCGACTAGCAATGAGCAGTTCTTC. Translation: CASSSTSNEQFF.

J is TRBJ2-1 and V is TRBV18; the D is unclear. CDR3 length: 12 amino acids. The germline gives CDR1 KGHSH, CDR2 LQKENI. Trimming removed 4 bases from V and 10 bases from J, with 11 bases in between. The chain's CDR3 is CASSLNIEEQFF. The CDR3 coding sequence is TGTGCCAGCTCACTGAATATAGAAGAGCAGTTCTTC.

V usage is TRBV4-1 and J usage is TRBJ1-4; D might be TRBD1 (5 bases). The CDR3 extends over 17 amino acids. Germline V gene lookup returns CDR1 MGHRA and CDR2 YSYEKL. V was shortened by 4 bases and J by 1 base, with 16 bases between the two germline ends. CDR3 DNA sequence: TGCGCCAGCAGCCTAATTCAAGGGGTCAAAACTAATGAAAAACTGTTTTTT. Protein sequence: CASSLIQGVKTNEKLFF.

This clone was detected only once. The chain has TRBV27 and TRBJ2-7; 13 positions match TRBD2. The CDR3 runs 16 residues. From germline, CDR1 is MNHEY and CDR2 SMNVEV (reference sequence). With 5 bases clipped from V and 7 bases from J, the junction kept 11 bases outside the gene matches. CDR3 sequence reads: CASSDPWTSGRREQYF. Here the CDR3 DNA reads TGTGCCAGCAGTGATCCCTGGACTAGCGGGAGACGTGAGCAGTACTTC.

The chain links TRBV5-6 to TRBJ2-5; TRBD2 might be the D (6 bases). Germline values: CDR1 SGHDT, CDR2 YYEEEE. The CDR3 contains 19 residues. Trimming left V 3 bases short and J 3 bases short, with 27 bases between. The CDR3, as DNA: TGTGCCAGCAGCTGCGATGGGGACGGGAGCGGATTAAGGGAAGAGACCCAGTACTTC. Translated, it gives CASSCDGDGSGLREETQYF.

The gene calls are TRBV11-2 and TRBJ1-2; no clear D. Germline loops: CDR1 SGHAT, CDR2 FQNNGV. V was cut by 1 base and J by 4 bases, with 16 bases left in between. The CDR3 has 16 amino acids. The CDR3 loop is CASSLGVAGSAYGYTF. CDR3 coding DNA: TGTGCCAGCAGCTTAGGGGTGGCAGGTAGTGCCTATGGCTACACCTTC.

V usage is TRBV6-1 and J usage is TRBJ1-2; 11 nucleotides align to TRBD1. Germline values: CDR1 MNHNS, CDR2 SASEGT. This CDR3 has 15 amino acids. Trimming cost V 3 bases and J 4 bases; bases outside gene matches: 4. CDR3 DNA: TGTGCCAGCAGTGAGCCCGGACAGGGGGCCTATGGCTACACCTTC. Translation: CASSEPGQGAYGYTF.

This chain uses TRBV18 with TRBJ2-7; the D gene is possibly TRBD1 (6 bases). The CDR3 sequence is 14 residues long. CDR1 and CDR2 (germline): KGHSH, LQKENI. Trimming removed 1 base at V and 4 bases at J, with 11 bases between. CDR3 protein: CASSPLETGYEQYF. The CDR3 coding sequence is TGTGCCAGCTCACCACTGGAGACAGGTTACGAGCAGTACTTC.

This clone was counted once. The chain is built from TRBV27 and TRBJ1-1; 8 bases are a match to TRBD1. This CDR3 is 15 amino acids long. Per germline, CDR1 MNHEY and CDR2 SMNVEV (reference sequence). V shed 4 bases and J 5 bases; nucleotides not matched to a gene: 9. In nucleotides, the CDR3 is TGTGCCAGCAGTTCAACCGACAGGGGATATACTGAAGCTTTCTTT. Amino acids: CASSSTDRGYTEAFF.

The chain uses TRBV28 and TRBJ2-5, with TRBD2 identical over 8 bases. CDR3 length: 16 residues. Germline trimming cut 1 base from V and 5 bases from J; bases unmatched to any gene: 9. Germline CDR1 is MDHEN and CDR2 is SYDVKM. The CDR3 protein is CASSLLSLAGTETQYF. The CDR3 DNA follows: TGTGCCAGCAGTTTATTATCCCTAGCGGGTACGGAGACCCAGTACTTC.

This chain links TRBV7-3 with TRBJ2-1; 12 positions agree with TRBD2. CDR1 and CDR2 (germline): SGHTA, FQGTGA. The CDR3 has 13 residues. The V segment lost 4 bases and the J segment 10 bases; nucleotides outside the gene matches: 2. CDR3 nucleotide sequence: TGTGCCAGCAGCTCCGGGACTAGCGGGGAGCAGTTCTTC. Its protein product is CASSSGTSGEQFF. The whole variable domain, filled in from reference TRBV7-3 and TRBJ2-1, reads GAGVSQTPSNKVTEKGKYVELRCDPISGHTALYWYRQSLGQGPEFLIYFQGTGAADDSGLPNDRFFAVRPEGSVSTLKIQRTERGDSAVYLCASSSGTSGEQFFGPGTRLTVL.

This clone occurred once. The gene calls are TRBV7-2 and TRBJ2-1; D is ambiguous. The germline gives CDR1 SGHTA, CDR2 FQGNSA. The ends were cut back, 2 bases at V and 2 bases at J, with 10 bases in the middle. The CDR3 has 15 residues. CDR3 DNA sequence: TGTGCCAGCAGCTTATTGCGTCGCGCCTACAATGAGCAGTTCTTC. Protein: CASSLLRRAYNEQFF.

This clone showed up just once. The genes are TRBV2 and TRBJ2-1; D possibly corresponds to TRBD2 (6 bases). CDR3 size: 14 residues. The V end lost 11 bases, the J end lost 6 bases, and 20 bases lay between the germline ends. CDR1 and CDR2 (germline): SNHLY, FYNNEI. CDR3 loop: CAGHGTLLRNEQFF. The CDR3 nucleotides are TGTGCCGGTCATGGGACTCTCCTTCGCAATGAGCAGTTCTTC.

This chain connects TRBV30 to TRBJ2-2; D is uncertain. V lost 0 bases and J lost 9, with 5 bases in between. This CDR3 region has 11 residues. Germline values: CDR1 GTSNPN, CDR2 SVGIG (reference sequence). In nucleotides, the CDR3 is TGTGCCTGGAGTGTAAGCCGGGAGCTGTTTTTT. Protein product: CAWSVSRELFF. The full variable domain, rest sourced from reference TRBV30 and TRBJ2-2, is SQTIHQWPATLVQPVGSPLSLECTVEGTSNPNLYWYRQAAGRGLQLLFYSVGIGQISSEVPQNLSASRPQDRQFILSSKKLLLSDSGFYLCAWSVSRELFFGEGSRLTVL.

The V and J genes are TRBV7-6 and TRBJ2-3; 8 bases agree with TRBD2. The CDR3 consists of 16 residues. Trimming cost V 3 bases and J 0 bases; bases outside gene matches: 5. Germline CDR1 reads SGHVS; CDR2 reads FNYEAQ. The CDR3 DNA reads as TGTGCCAGCAGCTTCCCTTCTAGCGGGAGCACAGATACGCAGTATTTT. Translating it yields CASSFPSSGSTDTQYF.

The V call is TRBV27, the J call TRBJ2-3; 11 nucleotides agree with TRBD1. The germline V gene encodes CDR1 MNHEY and CDR2 SMNVEV (reference sequence). The CDR3 contains 18 residues. V dropped 1 base and J dropped 10; count of bases not matched to a gene: 16. The CDR3 here is CASSLYKTRTGGFRAQYF. The CDR3, as DNA: TGTGCCAGCAGTTTATACAAAACCCGGACAGGGGGCTTTAGGGCGCAGTATTTT.

The CDR3 loop is CASSYSSSYEQYF. CDR3 coding DNA: TGTGCCAGCAGTTACTCCAGCTCCTACGAGCAGTACTTC. The rearrangement joins TRBV6-6 to TRBJ2-7, with unresolved D. This CDR3 spans 13 amino acids. Trimming shortened V by 0 bases and J by 0 bases, and 3 bases separated the two germline ends. From germline, CDR1 is MNHNY and CDR2 SVGAGI (reference sequence).

The chain recombines TRBV6-6 with TRBJ2-5; D possibly corresponds to TRBD2 (7 bases). The ends were cut back, 2 bases at V and 4 bases at J, with 14 bases in the middle. Germline CDR1 MNHNY, CDR2 SVGAGI (reference sequence). CDR3 size: 15 residues. CDR3 residues: CASSYGAGEGETQYF. The CDR3 bases are TGTGCCAGCAGTTACGGGGCAGGGGAGGGAGAGACCCAGTACTTC.

This clone was counted between two and nine times. The rearrangement joins TRBV28 to TRBJ2-5; unclear D gene. In germline, CDR1 is MDHEN, CDR2 SYDVKM. The V end lost 3 bases, the J end lost 3 bases, and 14 bases lay between the germline ends. CDR3 size: 15 residues. CDR3 amino acids: CASSFDGYGEETQYF. CDR3 coding DNA: TGTGCCAGCAGTTTCGATGGATACGGAGAAGAGACCCAGTACTTC.